This T cell receptor (beta chain) was obtained from a study of blood T cell repertoires in COVID-19. At the level of the study: Collection of acute and convalescent COVID-19 samples took place in the United States, Italy and Spain.

Authors' data handling: Counts of nucleated cells, estimated from reference gene primer amplification, were obtained. TCRdb keeps only in-frame clones here, not all; method: immunoSEQ multiplex PCR. V, J and clone size derive from that table, while D and trimming were established from the DNA sequence. The sample includes about 260,000 clones, around 86% seen only once; the top ten take approximately 4%. The material sequenced was peripheral blood. The receptor was isolated from a man between 18 and 35 years old with active or convalescent COVID-19.

The CDR3 here is CAKVLGGYNEQFF. Here the CDR3 DNA reads TGTGCCAAAGTCCTAGGGGGATACAATGAGCAGTTCTTC. The gene calls are TRBV6-4 and TRBJ2-1, with D tentatively TRBD1 (6 bases). Trimming took 10 bases from V and 4 from J, leaving 14 bases between them. Germline-derived CDR1 and CDR2 are MRHNA and SNTAGT. The CDR3 has 13 residues.